A selection of T cell receptor beta chains follows, all from one sample in a study of T cells expressing NK-cell markers. With the 5' RACE reads reprocessed, TCRdb shows one record per CDR3 protein and no DNA. The sample's table shows about 550,000 distinct CDR3 sequences. Sequenced material: blood T cells: a sorted CD56 or NKG2C T cell subset, CD4+ or CD8+ T cells, or bulk PBMC T cells (not recorded which). All receptors come from a man in his late teens or twenties in good health. CDR3s include the opening cysteine and the closing phenylalanine or tryptophan.

J: TRBJ2-1; V: TRBV7-2; CDR3: CASSLRERGTYQNEQFF
J: TRBJ2-5; V: TRBV20-1; CDR3: CSAQIWRPQETQYF
J: TRBJ2-4; V: TRBV12-3/TRBV12-4; CDR3: CASTSGQGFIQYF
J: TRBJ2-7; V: TRBV29-1; CDR3: CSVEQPGGSYEQYF
J: TRBJ1-3; V: TRBV21-1; CDR3: CASPLGQGMVNTIYF
J: TRBJ2-3; V: TRBV4-1; CDR3: CASSQDGGRLQDTQYF
J: TRBJ2-3; V: TRBV4-2; CDR3: CASSQEKAGDTQYF
J: TRBJ2-1; V: TRBV29-1; CDR3: CSVGETGGMMYEQFF
J: TRBJ2-4; V: TRBV5-1; CDR3: CASSLWTGAYTAKNIQYF
J: TRBJ1-2; V: TRBV10-3; CDR3: CAISSDTYGYTF
J: TRBJ2-1; V: TRBV7-8; CDR3: CASSLDKGGERDGQFF
J: TRBJ2-7; V: TRBV7-2; CDR3: CASSLEPLAAYEQYF
J: TRBJ1-6; V: TRBV7-2; CDR3: CASSGGPADSPLHF
J: TRBJ2-3; V: TRBV7-8; CDR3: CASSLADGIIRADTQYF
J: TRBJ2-2; V: TRBV20-1; CDR3: CSASPSGISGTGELFF
J: TRBJ2-1; V: TRBV12-3/TRBV12-4; CDR3: CASSARNSHSYNEQFF
J: TRBJ1-6; V: TRBV7-2; CDR3: CASSLLYVGSPLHF
J: TRBJ2-1; V: TRBV20-1; CDR3: CSARKGGPGEQFF
J: TRBJ2-7; V: TRBV11-2; CDR3: CASKREVIDEQYF
J: TRBJ2-3; V: TRBV9; CDR3: CASSVGLAGVEDTQYF
J: TRBJ1-2; V: TRBV20-1; CDR3: CSATPGRANYGYTF
J: TRBJ2-5; V: TRBV4-3; CDR3: CASSPTTTGGGETQYF
J: TRBJ2-1; V: TRBV24-1; CDR3: CATNGLASYFSYNEQFF
J: TRBJ2-1; V: TRBV25-1; CDR3: CASSEYGAGEVRNEQFF
J: TRBJ2-3; V: TRBV29-1; CDR3: CSVTSGSTDTQYF
J: TRBJ2-4; V: TRBV28; CDR3: CASSVPQGRQYF
J: TRBJ1-1; V: TRBV6-2/TRBV6-3; CDR3: CASSYPGQGEVNTEAFF